The 21 T cell receptor beta chains listed next were all sequenced from one sample in a study of identical twins. One entry per CDR3 protein results from TCRdb running MiXCR on the 5' RACE reads. The table lists around 530,000 distinct CDR3 sequences, roughly 15% of them singletons. These records were also assigned to another study, of yellow fever vaccine responses in identical twins.

Sequencing was performed on CD4+ T cells sorted from blood. The receptors derive from a woman younger than 30 in good health.

The rearrangement uses TRBV6-5 and TRBJ2-2, with D unclear. V lost 4 bases, J lost 6 bases, and 6 bases lay in between. Germline assignment: CDR1 MNHEY and CDR2 SVGAGI. There are 12 residues in the CDR3. CDR3 residues: CASSSYPGELFF. CDR3 in DNA: TGTGCCAGCAGTTCATACCCCGGGGAGCTGTTTTTT.

In its sample, this clonotype was seen many times. The chain couples TRBV10-2 to TRBJ2-1; 11 positions match TRBD2. This CDR3 has 16 amino acids. The J segment lost 9 bases and the V segment lost 2 bases, leaving 9 bases of the junction unmatched. Germline CDR1 is WSHSY and CDR2 is SAAADI. CDR3 bases: TGCGCCAGCAGTGAGAATCGACTAGCGGGATCAGCTGAGCAGTTCTTC. This gives the protein CASSENRLAGSAEQFF.

This clonotype was picked up many times. The V and J genes are TRBV9 and TRBJ2-6, with 7 bases aligning to TRBD1. The CDR3 extends over 17 amino acids. After removal of 4 bases from V and 0 bases from J, the junction contained 7 bases not matched to a gene. Germline CDR1 and CDR2: SGDLS and YYNGEE. The CDR3 region has the DNA TGTGCCAGCAGCTTCACGGGACAGAGCTCTGGGGCCAACGTCCTGACTTTC. Translated: CASSFTGQSSGANVLTF.

This clonotype was counted only a few times. The junction shows a germline mismatch at one end, possibly a read error. In DNA, the CDR3 is TGCGCCAGCAGTCAAGGTTCCGGGACAGGGGGAGTTACGCAGTATTTT. Its protein is CASSQGSGTGGVTQYF. This chain connects TRBV4-1 to TRBJ2-3; 11 nucleotides match TRBD1. The germline V gene has CDR1 MGHRA and CDR2 YSYEKL. The CDR3 is 16 residues long.

This clonotype came up a few times. The chain is built from TRBV7-9 and TRBJ2-7; TRBD1 matches 7 bases. The CDR3 runs to 13 residues. Germline-derived CDR1 and CDR2 are SEHNR and FQNEAQ (reference sequence). V dropped 5 bases and J dropped 4; count of bases not matched to a gene: 5. The CDR3 DNA reads as TGTGCCAGCAGCCCTAAGGACAGGTACGAGCAGTACGTC. Its protein product is CASSPKDRYEQYV.

This clonotype was counted at least ten times. The chain is built from TRBV10-3 and TRBJ2-2, with TRBD2 matching 10 bases. The V gene's germline CDR1 is ENHRY and CDR2 SYGVKD. The CDR3 covers 16 residues. V lost 5 bases, J lost 4 bases, and 7 bases stayed unmatched. This CDR3 is CAISPLAGASTGELFF. The CDR3 nucleotides read TGTGCCATCAGTCCTCTAGCGGGAGCGAGCACCGGGGAGCTGTTTTTT.

The chain recombines TRBV24-1 with TRBJ2-5; D is tentatively TRBD1 or TRBD2 (5 bases each). This CDR3 is 16 amino acids long. Germline lookup yields CDR1 KGHDR and CDR2 SFDVKD. With 3 bases removed from V and 1 base from J, the gap between germline ends came to 14 bases. CDR3 region: CATSDPFAGAQETQYF. Here the CDR3 DNA reads TGTGCCACCAGTGATCCCTTCGCCGGGGCCCAAGAGACCCAGTACTTC.

This sequence joins TRBV6-5 and TRBJ2-2; D gene ambiguous. V was shortened by 2 bases and J by 4 bases, with 11 bases between the two germline ends. Germline CDR1 MNHEY, CDR2 SVGAGI. This CDR3 region has 15 residues. The CDR3 coding sequence is TGTGCCAGCAGTTACGCCTCAGCTGGCACCGGGGAGCTGTTTTTT. It codes for CASSYASAGTGELFF.

The chain couples TRBV2 to TRBJ2-1, with TRBD1 identical over 10 bases. V shed 5 bases and J 0 bases; nucleotides not matched to a gene: 13. The CDR3 sequence is 19 residues long. CDR1 and CDR2 from the germline V gene are SNHLY and FYNNEI. The CDR3 DNA reads TGTGCCAGCAGTCACCGGGACAGGGGCCGTGTGAGCTCCTACAATGAGCAGTTCTTC. This translates into CASSHRDRGRVSSYNEQFF.

The chain couples TRBV12-3 or TRBV12-4 to TRBJ2-3, with 10 positions matching TRBD2. J gave up 7 bases and V 4 bases, and 8 bases lay outside the gene matches. This CDR3 spans 15 amino acids. The CDR3 DNA sequence: TGTGCCAGCAGTTACACTAGCGGGATAGGGAATACGCAGTATTTT. Translated: CASSYTSGIGNTQYF.

This clonotype has more than one count but fewer than ten. The V and J genes are TRBV28 and TRBJ2-1, with 14 nucleotides matching TRBD2. There are 17 residues in the CDR3. Looked up from germline, CDR1 is MDHEN and CDR2 is SYDVKM. The V segment lost 5 bases and the J segment 8 bases; nucleotides outside the gene matches: 11. This CDR3 is CASSLSAGTSGRDEQFF. The CDR3 DNA follows: TGTGCCAGCAGTCTCTCCGCCGGGACTAGCGGGAGAGATGAGCAGTTCTTC.

This chain uses TRBV12-3 or TRBV12-4 with TRBJ2-1, with TRBD2 matching 7 bases. This CDR3 comprises 15 residues. With V trimmed by 5 bases and J by 8 bases, 12 bases remained unmatched. The CDR3 DNA reads TGTGCCAGCAGTCCCGGGGGACTACTTGGCGATGAGCAGTTCTTC. Its translation: CASSPGGLLGDEQFF.

In its sample, this clonotype was seen a few times. The chain combines TRBV20-1 with TRBJ1-2; tentatively, D is TRBD1 (6 bases). The CDR3 is made up of 14 amino acids. Trimming removed 0 bases from V and 2 bases from J, with 10 bases in between. Germline-derived CDR1 and CDR2 are DFQATT and SNEGSKA (reference sequence). The DNA of the CDR3 is TGCAGTGCTAGAGATCCGGGGGCAAACTATGGCTACACCTTC. This encodes CSARDPGANYGYTF.

This chain uses TRBV29-1 with TRBJ2-3; 12 positions match TRBD2. The CDR3 runs 13 residues. Germline CDR1 is SQVTM and CDR2 is ANQGSEA. V dropped 6 bases and J dropped 6; count of bases not matched to a gene: 4. CDR3 DNA: TGCAGCGTCCGACTAGCGGGGGCCGATACGCAGTATTTT. It is translated as CSVRLAGADTQYF.

This clonotype was seen more than once but under ten times. This chain joins TRBV6-1 and TRBJ2-3; maybe TRBD2 (7 bases). Deletions cut 6 bases from V and 3 bases from J, with 13 bases between. CDR3 length equals 14 residues. Germline assignment: CDR1 MNHNS and CDR2 SASEGT. CDR3 amino acids: CASRRGGGTDTQYF. The CDR3 bases are TGTGCCAGCAGGCGGGGAGGGGGAACAGATACGCAGTATTTT.

The rearrangement joins TRBV3-1 to TRBJ2-1, with 8 bases that match TRBD2. Per the germline V gene, CDR1 is LGHDT and CDR2 is YNNKEL (reference sequence). J was trimmed by 4 bases and V by 6 bases; bases with no gene match: 14. CDR3 length: 17 residues. The CDR3 loop reads CASSPEDSKRGYNEQFF. CDR3 sequence (DNA): TGTGCCAGCAGTCCTGAAGATTCTAAGCGGGGGTACAATGAGCAGTTCTTC.

The V gene is TRBV7-2, the J gene TRBJ1-3; D gene uncertain. The CDR3 extends over 14 amino acids. The V gene lost 3 bases and the J gene lost 0 bases, with 6 bases spanning the gap. Germline values: CDR1 SGHTA, CDR2 FQGNSA. The CDR3 region has the DNA TGTGCCAGCAGCTTCGCCCTCTCTGGAAACACCATATATTTT. It translates to CASSFALSGNTIYF.

This chain links TRBV20-1 with TRBJ2-5, with D tentatively TRBD1 or TRBD2 (5 bases each). In germline, CDR1 is DFQATT, CDR2 SNEGSKA (reference sequence). CDR3 size: 13 residues. V shed 5 bases and J shed 3 bases, with 13 bases lying between them. The CDR3 is CSAPGRKKETQYF. The CDR3 nucleotides are TGCAGTGCTCCGGGACGTAAAAAAGAGACCCAGTACTTC.

This clonotype was seen many times. The CDR3 loop is CASSQDLRGGRHTGELFF. The CDR3 DNA follows: TGTGCCAGCAGCCAAGATCTCCGAGGGGGTCGACACACCGGGGAGCTGTTTTTT. This rearrangement joins TRBV3-1 to TRBJ2-2; maybe TRBD1 (6 bases). The CDR3 length is 18 residues. CDR1 is LGHDT and CDR2 is YNNKEL in the germline V gene (reference sequence). V lost 0 bases and J 3 bases, leaving 17 bases between the germline ends. The complete variable domain, with remaining parts taken from reference TRBV3-1 and TRBJ2-2, reads DTAVSQTPKYLVTQMGNDKSIKCEQNLGHDTMYWYKQDSKKFLKIMFSYNNKELIINETVPNRFSPKSPDKAHLNLHINSLELGDSAVYFCASSQDLRGGRHTGELFFGEGSRLTVL.

This clonotype was counted between two and nine times. The chain is built from TRBV3-1 and TRBJ1-2, with D perhaps TRBD1 (5 bases). The CDR3 covers 16 residues. In germline, CDR1 is LGHDT, CDR2 YNNKEL (reference sequence). Between the trimmed V and J ends, which lost 0 bases and 4 bases, there was a span of 15 bases. CDR3 nucleotide sequence: TGTGCCAGCAGCCAAGATCCTGAGGGGCGCCTCTATGGCTACACCTTC. Its translation is CASSQDPEGRLYGYTF.

The V and J genes are TRBV5-6 and TRBJ2-1; 9 bases are shared with TRBD2. The CDR3 extends over 15 amino acids. V gave up 5 bases and J gave up 4 bases; unmatched junction bases: 7. Per the germline V gene, CDR1 is SGHDT and CDR2 is YYEEEE. CDR3 loop: CASRNSGSTYNEQFF. DNA for the CDR3: TGTGCCAGCAGAAATAGCGGGAGCACTTACAATGAGCAGTTCTTC.